This TCR beta chain was captured in a study of blood T cell repertoires in COVID-19 (dated by TCRdb to the early 2020s). Study-wide context: Collaborator samples came from the United States, Italy and Spain and covered acute and convalescent phases of COVID-19. Samples came from the ongoing ImmuneRACE study (first 160 participants) plus 1,254 subjects from 6 global collaborators. The repertoires were released in a freely available public database meant as a resource for research on the immune response to SARS-CoV-2. Where available, HLA class I and class II types were taken from metadata supplied by the sample provider and were not determined by assay-based typing. The dataset comprised deeply sampled blood TCRbeta repertoires from subjects exposed to, actively infected with, or recovered from COVID-19. Sample metadata almost always included a de-identified subject ID, COVID-19 status, age in years and sex. The material from the prospective study consisted of cDNA or gDNA derived from T cells, B-cell-depleted T cells, or PBMCs. Results and caveats for the whole study, not just this receptor: How much clinical and demographic metadata was included differed by source and by participant, and the metadata was provided uncurated.

Trimming at the junction amounts to 3 bases on V and 7 bases on J, and the germline ends lie 12 bases apart. The CDR3 runs 13 amino acids, cysteine and phenylalanine included. The retained sequence is limited to the CDR3, 39 bases, with the frame set at the first base. The germline V gene (reference sequence) yields GTSNPN for CDR1 and SVGIG for CDR2. The immunoSEQ Assay, a bias-controlled multiplex PCR, was used to amplify TCRbeta CDR3 regions from genomic DNA. Turning to the authors' computational methods: Within the assay, amplification of reference gene primers was used to estimate how many nucleated cells each sample contained. Sequence reads were collapsed and filtered to measure the absolute abundance of every unique TCRbeta CDR3 rearrangement. Productive Simpson clonality was computed per sample as the square root of Simpson's diversity index over productive rearrangements. This is the immuneACCESS table as TCRdb keeps it, with only in-frame sequences that have V and J called. A part of the clones is gone; compared with another copy, unresolved V genes explain less than half, and the rest is unexplained. From that table come the V and J calls and clone size; the DNA was used to work out D and trimming. In all, the sample holds approximately 170,000 clones, and 84% of those were seen once. The ten biggest clones cover around 7.7% of the sample.

A second Seattle source provided samples from volunteer blood donors who had recovered from COVID-19. Collaborating institutions collected whole blood in K2EDTA tubes following their own protocols. For TCRbeta analysis, collaborator samples were shipped as frozen whole blood, as isolated PBMCs, or as DNA extracted from either sample type. Remarks on this clone: The clone's antigen remains unknown. Per-nucleotide qualities are absent, and no much larger clonotype sits a single base away.

The rearranged segments are TRBV30 and TRBJ2-2; the best D guess is TRBD2, with 5 bases matching. Specimen: peripheral blood. This TCR came from a man in his forties or fifties who had recovered from COVID-19. The CDR3 has the sequence CAWRSSRSGELFF. Here is the DNA: TGTGCCTGGAGATCTAGCAGGAGCGGGGAGCTGTTTTTT. Beyond the CDR3, the reference TRBV30 and TRBJ2-2 genes provide the residues; the full variable domain reads: SQTIHQWPATLVQPVGSPLSLECTVEGTSNPNLYWYRQAAGRGLQLLFYSVGIGQISSEVPQNLSASRPQDRQFILSSKKLLLSDSGFYLCAWRSSRSGELFFGEGSRLTVL.